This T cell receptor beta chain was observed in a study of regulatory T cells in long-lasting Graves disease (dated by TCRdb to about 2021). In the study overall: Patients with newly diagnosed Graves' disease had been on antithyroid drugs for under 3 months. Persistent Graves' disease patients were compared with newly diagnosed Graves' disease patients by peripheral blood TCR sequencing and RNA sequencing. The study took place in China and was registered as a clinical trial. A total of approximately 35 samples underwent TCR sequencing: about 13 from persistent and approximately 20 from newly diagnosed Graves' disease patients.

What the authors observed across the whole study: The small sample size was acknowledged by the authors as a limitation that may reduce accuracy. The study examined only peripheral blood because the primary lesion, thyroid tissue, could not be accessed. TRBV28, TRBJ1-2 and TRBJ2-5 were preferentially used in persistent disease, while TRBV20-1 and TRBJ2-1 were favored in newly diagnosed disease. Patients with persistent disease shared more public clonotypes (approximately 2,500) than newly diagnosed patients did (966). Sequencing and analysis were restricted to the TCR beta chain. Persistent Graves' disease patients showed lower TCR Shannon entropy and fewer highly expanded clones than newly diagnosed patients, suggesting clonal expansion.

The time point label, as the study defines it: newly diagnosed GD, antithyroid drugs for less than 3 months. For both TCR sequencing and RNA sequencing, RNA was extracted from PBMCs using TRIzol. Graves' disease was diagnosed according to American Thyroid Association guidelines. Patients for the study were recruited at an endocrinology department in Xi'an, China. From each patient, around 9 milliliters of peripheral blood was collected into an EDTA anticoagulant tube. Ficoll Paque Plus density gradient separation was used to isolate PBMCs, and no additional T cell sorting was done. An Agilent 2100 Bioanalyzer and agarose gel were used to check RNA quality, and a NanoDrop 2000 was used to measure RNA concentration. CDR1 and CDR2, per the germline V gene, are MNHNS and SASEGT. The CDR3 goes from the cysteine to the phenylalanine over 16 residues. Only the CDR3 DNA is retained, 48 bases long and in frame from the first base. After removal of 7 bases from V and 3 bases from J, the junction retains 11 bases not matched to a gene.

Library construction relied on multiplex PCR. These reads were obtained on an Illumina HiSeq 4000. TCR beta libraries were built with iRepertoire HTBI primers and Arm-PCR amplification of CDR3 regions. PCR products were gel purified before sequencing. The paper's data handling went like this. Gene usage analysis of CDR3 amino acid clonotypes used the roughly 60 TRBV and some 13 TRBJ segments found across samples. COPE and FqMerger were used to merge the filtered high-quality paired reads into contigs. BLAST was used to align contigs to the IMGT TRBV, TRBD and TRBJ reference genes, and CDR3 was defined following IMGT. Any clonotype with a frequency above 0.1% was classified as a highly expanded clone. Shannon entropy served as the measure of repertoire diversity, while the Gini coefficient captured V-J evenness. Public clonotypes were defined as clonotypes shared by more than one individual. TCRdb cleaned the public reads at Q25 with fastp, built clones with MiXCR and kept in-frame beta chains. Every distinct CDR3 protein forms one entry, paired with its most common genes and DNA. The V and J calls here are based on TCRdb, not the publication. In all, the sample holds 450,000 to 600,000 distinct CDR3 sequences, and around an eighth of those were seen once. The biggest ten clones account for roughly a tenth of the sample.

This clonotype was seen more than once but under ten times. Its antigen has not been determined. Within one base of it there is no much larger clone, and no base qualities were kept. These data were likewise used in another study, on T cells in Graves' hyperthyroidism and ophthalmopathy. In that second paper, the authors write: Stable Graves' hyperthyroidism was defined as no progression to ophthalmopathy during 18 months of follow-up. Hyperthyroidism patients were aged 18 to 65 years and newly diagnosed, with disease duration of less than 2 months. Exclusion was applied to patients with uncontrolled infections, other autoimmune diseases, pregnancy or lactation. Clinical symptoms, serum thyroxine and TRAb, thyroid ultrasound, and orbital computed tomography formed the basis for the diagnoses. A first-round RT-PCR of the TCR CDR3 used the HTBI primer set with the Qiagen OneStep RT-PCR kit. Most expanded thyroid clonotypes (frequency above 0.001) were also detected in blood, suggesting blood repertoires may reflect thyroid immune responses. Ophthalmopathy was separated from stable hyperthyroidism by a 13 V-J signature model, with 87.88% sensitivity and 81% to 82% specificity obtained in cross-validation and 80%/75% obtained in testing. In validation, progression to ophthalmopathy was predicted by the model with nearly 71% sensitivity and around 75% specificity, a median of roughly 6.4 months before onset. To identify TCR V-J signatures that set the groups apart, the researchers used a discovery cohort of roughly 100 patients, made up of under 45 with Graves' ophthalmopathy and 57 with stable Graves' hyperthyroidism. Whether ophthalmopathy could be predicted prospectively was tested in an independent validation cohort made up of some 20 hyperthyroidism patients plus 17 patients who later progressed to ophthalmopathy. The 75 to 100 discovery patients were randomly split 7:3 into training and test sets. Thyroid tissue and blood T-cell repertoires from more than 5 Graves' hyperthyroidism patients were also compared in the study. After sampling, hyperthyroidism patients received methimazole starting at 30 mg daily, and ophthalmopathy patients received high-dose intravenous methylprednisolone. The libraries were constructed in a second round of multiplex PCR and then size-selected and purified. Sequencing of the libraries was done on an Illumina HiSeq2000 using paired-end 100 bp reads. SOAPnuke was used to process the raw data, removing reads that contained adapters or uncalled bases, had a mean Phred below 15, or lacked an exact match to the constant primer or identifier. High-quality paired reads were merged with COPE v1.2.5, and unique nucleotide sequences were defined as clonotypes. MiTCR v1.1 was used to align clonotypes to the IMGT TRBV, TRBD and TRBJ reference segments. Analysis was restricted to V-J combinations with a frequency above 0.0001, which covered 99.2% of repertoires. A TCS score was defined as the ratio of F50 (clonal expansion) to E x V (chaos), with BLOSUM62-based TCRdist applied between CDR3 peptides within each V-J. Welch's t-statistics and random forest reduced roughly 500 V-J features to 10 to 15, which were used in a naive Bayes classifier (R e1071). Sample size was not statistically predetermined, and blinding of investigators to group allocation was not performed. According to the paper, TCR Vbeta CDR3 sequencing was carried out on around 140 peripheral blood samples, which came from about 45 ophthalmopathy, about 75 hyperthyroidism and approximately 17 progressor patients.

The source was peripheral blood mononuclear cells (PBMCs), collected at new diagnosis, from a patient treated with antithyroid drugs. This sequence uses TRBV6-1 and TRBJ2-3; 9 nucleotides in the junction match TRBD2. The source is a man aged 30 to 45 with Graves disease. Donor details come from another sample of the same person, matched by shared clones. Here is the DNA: TGTGCCAGCATGTACCTAGCGGGAATAGGAACAGATACGCAGTATTTT. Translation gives CASMYLAGIGTDTQYF.